This T cell receptor beta chain was sequenced in a study of human T cells and chemical hapten exposure. There are many counts of this clonotype. Via MiXCR, TCRdb re-called the RACE reads, giving one row per CDR3 protein. Here the sample spans 100,000 to 150,000 distinct CDR3 sequences, about 9% being singletons. Trimming took 4 bases from V and 3 from J; bases not matched to a gene: 14. Germline V gene sequence: CDR1 SGHDN, CDR2 FVKESK. This CDR3 spans 20 amino acids. Indicated time point: healthy volunteer bleed at 2 weeks. Before extraction, the whole blood was not fractionated, and total RNA was taken from it.

The gene calls are TRBV14 and TRBJ2-1; 14 bases match TRBD2. Sequencing was performed on whole blood. This clonotype was obtained from a male donor in good health. Some clones in this sample may be carry-over from other donors' samples. For the CDR3, the DNA is TGTGCCAGCAGCCGCCGTCCCGGGACTAGCGGGAGAAACCGCTACAATGAGCAGTTCTTC. Amino acid sequence: CASSRRPGTSGRNRYNEQFF. The full variable domain, in which reference TRBV14 and TRBJ2-1 provide the parts outside the CDR3, is EAGVTQFPSHSVIEKGQTVTLRCDPISGHDNLYWYRRVMGKEIKFLLHFVKESKQDESGMPNNRFLAERTGGTYSTLKVQPAELEDSGVYFCASSRRPGTSGRNRYNEQFFGPGTRLTVL.